The sample holds one count of the clone carrying this T cell receptor beta chain. Its antigen is not known. The CDR3 totals 15 residues. Germline loops: CDR1 GTSNPN, CDR2 SVGIG (reference sequence). V lost 5 bases, J lost 7 bases, and 16 bases stayed unmatched. This sample was included in a study of T cells after yellow fever vaccination. Study-level points and caveats: The secondary response was weaker, and its peak arrived faster, on day 5 versus 15.

UMIs were added to TCR cDNA along with a universal primer site when it was made by 5'RACE template switching. Using its own MiXCR run on the 5' RACE reads, TCRdb lists one record per CDR3 protein. The repertoire holds a few hundred thousand distinct CDR3 sequences, with around 13% as singletons. The starting material was CD4+ T cells sorted from PBMCs, obtained 45 days after the yellow fever booster vaccination. The chain couples TRBV30 to TRBJ1-2; 7 nucleotides agree with TRBD1. The TCR comes from a man aged 25-40 years who received the YFV17D yellow fever vaccine. In DNA form, the CDR3 reads TGTGCCTGGGATCCCAGGGGACAGAGATTTGTTGGCTACACCTTC. Amino acid sequence: CAWDPRGQRFVGYTF.